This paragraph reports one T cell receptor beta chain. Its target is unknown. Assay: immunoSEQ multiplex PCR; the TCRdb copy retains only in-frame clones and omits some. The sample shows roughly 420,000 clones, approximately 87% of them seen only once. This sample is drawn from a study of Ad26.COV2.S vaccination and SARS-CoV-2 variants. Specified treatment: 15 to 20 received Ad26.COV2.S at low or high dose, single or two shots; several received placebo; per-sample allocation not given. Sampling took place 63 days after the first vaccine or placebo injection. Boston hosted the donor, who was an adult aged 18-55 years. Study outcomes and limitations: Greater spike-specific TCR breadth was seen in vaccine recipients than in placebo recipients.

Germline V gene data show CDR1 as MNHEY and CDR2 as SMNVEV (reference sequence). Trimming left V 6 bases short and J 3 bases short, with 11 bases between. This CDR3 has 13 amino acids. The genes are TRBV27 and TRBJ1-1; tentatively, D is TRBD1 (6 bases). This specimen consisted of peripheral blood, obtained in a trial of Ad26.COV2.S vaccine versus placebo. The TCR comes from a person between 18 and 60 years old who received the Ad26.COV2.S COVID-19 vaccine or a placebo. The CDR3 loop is CASRIRGDTEAFF. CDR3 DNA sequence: TGTGCCAGCAGGATCAGGGGAGACACTGAAGCTTTCTTT.